Sequencing of this TCR beta chain was carried out in a study of T cell repertoires in cytomegalovirus infection. Across the study: Signatures in public TCR beta sequences pointed to both CMV infection and matching HLA type. Study conclusions and caveats: The ex vivo response was dominated by HLA-C-restricted CMV-specific TCR beta clonotypes.

The CDR3 runs 13 residues. V was cut by 5 bases and J by 1 base, with 9 bases left in between. CDR1 is DFQATT, CDR2 SNEGSKA, per germline (reference sequence). TCRdb processed the reads anew with MiXCR; each CDR3 protein has one entry. This table holds a few hundred thousand distinct CDR3 sequences, under 45% found once. About this clonotype itself: Its antigen is unidentified.

The sequence was collected from a human donor in good health (CMV status not recorded). Some clones in this sample may be carry-over from other donors' samples. The J gene is TRBJ2-4, the V gene TRBV20-1, with D perhaps assigned TRBD1 or TRBD2 (5 bases each). The sequencing used cultured PBMCs, collected from culture after CMV antigen stimulation. CDR3 DNA: TGCAGTGCTGGGGGAACGGCCAAAAACATTCAGTACTTC. As protein: CSAGGTAKNIQYF.